Shown below are 3 T cell receptor beta chains from a single sample sequenced in a study of T cells in Graves' hyperthyroidism and ophthalmopathy. Amplification yielded TCR beta CDR3 regions, with RNA transcripts as the source. Primed by the HTBI set, a first-round RT-PCR was run on the TCR CDR3. TCRdb re-analysed the multiplex PCR reads in MiXCR, keeping a single row per CDR3 protein. The table includes 400,000 or so distinct CDR3 sequences, approximately 14% detected once. The sequencing sample was made of blood. The receptors shown here come from a woman aged 25 to 39 with Graves' ophthalmopathy.

The sample holds a few counts of this clonotype. The chain recombines TRBV6-2 or TRBV6-3 with TRBJ1-2; 7 nucleotides agree with TRBD1. Germline lookup yields CDR1 MNHEY and CDR2 SVGEGT. J was trimmed by 0 bases and V by 4 bases; bases with no gene match: 20. There are 20 residues in the CDR3. DNA of the CDR3: TGTGCCAGCAGTTCGATATTTGGGGGCTTCGCTGACAGGGCTAACTATGGCTACACCTTC. It translates to CASSSIFGGFADRANYGYTF.

This clonotype has only a few counts. A junction end diverges from the germline sequence, so it may reflect a read error. The V and J genes are TRBV20-1 and TRBJ2-3, with 7 bases lining up with TRBD2. CDR3 length: 14 amino acids. Germline V gene data show CDR1 as DFQATT and CDR2 as SNEGSKA (reference sequence). CDR3 amino acids: CSATRGISTDTQFF. The CDR3 DNA sequence: TGCAGTGCTACGCGGGGGATCTCCACAGATACGCAGTTTTTT.

The sample holds a few counts of this clonotype. V usage is TRBV15 and J usage is TRBJ2-1, with D unclear. This CDR3 has 14 residues. V dropped 5 bases and J dropped 5 bases, with 13 bases sitting between them. CDR1 LNHNV and CDR2 YYDKDF come from the germline V gene (reference sequence). The CDR3: CATSRWVEDNEQFF. CDR3 nucleotides: TGTGCCACCAGCCGCTGGGTCGAGGACAATGAGCAGTTCTTC.